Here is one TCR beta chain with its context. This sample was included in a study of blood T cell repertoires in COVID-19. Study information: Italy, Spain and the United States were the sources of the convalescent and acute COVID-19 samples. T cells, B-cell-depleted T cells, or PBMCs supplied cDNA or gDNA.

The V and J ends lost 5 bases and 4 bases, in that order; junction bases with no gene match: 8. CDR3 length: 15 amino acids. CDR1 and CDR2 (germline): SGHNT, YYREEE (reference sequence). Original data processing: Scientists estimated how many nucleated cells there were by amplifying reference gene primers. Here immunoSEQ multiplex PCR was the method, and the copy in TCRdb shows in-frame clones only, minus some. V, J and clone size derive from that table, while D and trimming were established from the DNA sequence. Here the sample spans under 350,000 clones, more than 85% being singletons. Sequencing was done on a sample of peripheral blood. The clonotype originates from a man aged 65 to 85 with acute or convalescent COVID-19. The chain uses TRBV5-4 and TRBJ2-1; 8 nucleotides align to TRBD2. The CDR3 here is CASSPSGRPYNEQFF. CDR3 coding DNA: TGTGCCAGCAGTCCGAGCGGGAGACCTTACAATGAGCAGTTCTTC.